Listed below are T cell receptor beta chains from one sample, sequenced in a study of T cells after yellow fever vaccination. TCRdb itself ran the 5' RACE reads through MiXCR, one entry per CDR3 protein. The data show 510,000 or so distinct CDR3 sequences, 15% to 20% seen once. Sample: PBMCs, taken 15 days after the yellow fever booster vaccination. The source of these receptors is a young man who received the YFV17D yellow fever vaccine. The CDR3 runs from the conserved cysteine through the conserved F or W. D genes are given only for firm matches. For some rows the clone size is stated as once, few or many, or as a class when expanded; others skip it.

clone_size	v_call	d_call	j_call	cdr3_nt	cdr3_aa
.	TRBV2	.	TRBJ2-7	TGTGCCAGCAGTTTCGAGACAGTCTCCTACGAGCAGTACTTC	CASSFETVSYEQYF
few	TRBV30	TRBD1	TRBJ1-1	TGTGCCTGGAGCTTGGACAGGGGGGCGGCTTTCTTT	CAWSLDRGAAFF
.	TRBV12-3/TRBV12-4	TRBD2	TRBJ2-1	TGTGCCAGCAGAGGACTAGCGGGACCCTACAATGAGCAGTTCTTC	CASRGLAGPYNEQFF
.	TRBV7-9	.	TRBJ2-1	TGTGCCAGCAGCCCCCGACGGCGGACGGGCCACAATGAGCAGTTCTTC	CASSPRRRTGHNEQFF
.	TRBV20-1	.	TRBJ1-1	TGCAGTGCTAGAGATTGGGGTACAGGGACCACTGAAGCTTTCTTT	CSARDWGTGTTEAFF
few	TRBV9	.	TRBJ2-1	TGTGCCAGCAGCGTAGGCAGGGTCGATGAGCAGTTCTTC	CASSVGRVDEQFF
.	TRBV20-1	TRBD2	TRBJ2-1	TGCAGTGCTGGCCCGGGACTAGACTACAATGAGCAGTTCTTC	CSAGPGLDYNEQFF
.	TRBV4-3	TRBD1	TRBJ2-2	TGCGCCAGCAGCCACACGACAGGGGACACCGGGGAGCTGTTTTTT	CASSHTTGDTGELFF
few	TRBV20-1	.	TRBJ2-5	TGCAGTGCTAGAGATGGGAGGGGGCCCATAGAGACCCAGTACTTC	CSARDGRGPIETQYF
few	TRBV7-2	TRBD2	TRBJ2-7	TGTGCCAGCAGCCTAGGTAGCCTAGCGGGGAGAGAGCAGTACTTC	CASSLGSLAGREQYF
few	TRBV12-3/TRBV12-4	TRBD1	TRBJ2-2	TGTGCCAGCAGTTTAAGGACAGGGGTGGGTACCGGGGAGCTGTTTTTT	CASSLRTGVGTGELFF
few	TRBV5-1	TRBD2	TRBJ2-3	TGCGCCAGCAGCTTGGCTTCTAGCGGGTTTTCAGATACGCAGTATTTT	CASSLASSGFSDTQYF
.	TRBV24-1	.	TRBJ2-2	TGTGCCACCAGTGATTTTCGTCTCGGGGTTGCAGGGAAGACCGGGGAGCTGTTTTTT	CATSDFRLGVAGKTGELFF
medium-sized	TRBV7-9	TRBD1	TRBJ2-3	TGTGCCAGCGCGAGGGACAGGGGTGCAGATACGCAGTATTTT	CASARDRGADTQYF
.	TRBV9	.	TRBJ2-1	TGTGCCAGCGAGGGGGGATTGGGCAATGAGCAGTTCTTC	CASEGGLGNEQFF
few	TRBV5-1	.	TRBJ2-7	TGCGCCAGCAGCTTGGAGACTAACTCCTACGAGCAGTACTTC	CASSLETNSYEQYF
few	TRBV7-9	.	TRBJ1-2	TGTGCCAGCAGCTTTCGGGCGGTGACAGCTAACTATGGCTACACCTTC	CASSFRAVTANYGYTF
.	TRBV15	.	TRBJ1-2	TGTGCCACCAGCATGGAACAAATTGCTAACTATGGCTACACCTTC	CATSMEQIANYGYTF
.	TRBV20-1	.	TRBJ2-4	TGCAGTGCTAGTCGCAGGCAGGATTTCATTCAGTACTTC	CSASRRQDFIQYF
few	TRBV20-1	.	TRBJ1-2	TGCAGTGCTAGAGATGACATGAACTATGGCTACACCTTC	CSARDDMNYGYTF
.	TRBV4-3	.	TRBJ1-5	TGCGCCAGCGCGAATCAGCCCCAGCATTTT	CASANQPQHF
few	TRBV7-2	TRBD1	TRBJ2-7	TGTGCCAGCAGCTACGACAGGGGGAAAAACGAGCAGTACTTC	CASSYDRGKNEQYF
few	TRBV7-2	.	TRBJ2-5	TGTGCCAGCAGCTTCCAAAAGTACCAAGAGACCCAGTACTTC	CASSFQKYQETQYF
.	TRBV6-2/TRBV6-3	TRBD2	TRBJ2-5	TGTGCCAGCAGTTACACCTCACCGGGACTAGCGGGGAGCCAGTACTTC	CASSYTSPGLAGSQYF
.	TRBV25-1	.	TRBJ2-3	TGTGCCAGCAGTGAGACGGAATGGTCAGATACGCAGTATTTT	CASSETEWSDTQYF
.	TRBV11-2	TRBD2	TRBJ2-1	TGTGCCAGCAGCTCCCGCCTGACTAGCGGGAGAACTGGTGAGCAGTTCTTC	CASSSRLTSGRTGEQFF
.	TRBV5-4	.	TRBJ2-2	TGTGCCAGCAGCACCCCAGGTGGGGCCGGGGAGCTGTTTTTT	CASSTPGGAGELFF